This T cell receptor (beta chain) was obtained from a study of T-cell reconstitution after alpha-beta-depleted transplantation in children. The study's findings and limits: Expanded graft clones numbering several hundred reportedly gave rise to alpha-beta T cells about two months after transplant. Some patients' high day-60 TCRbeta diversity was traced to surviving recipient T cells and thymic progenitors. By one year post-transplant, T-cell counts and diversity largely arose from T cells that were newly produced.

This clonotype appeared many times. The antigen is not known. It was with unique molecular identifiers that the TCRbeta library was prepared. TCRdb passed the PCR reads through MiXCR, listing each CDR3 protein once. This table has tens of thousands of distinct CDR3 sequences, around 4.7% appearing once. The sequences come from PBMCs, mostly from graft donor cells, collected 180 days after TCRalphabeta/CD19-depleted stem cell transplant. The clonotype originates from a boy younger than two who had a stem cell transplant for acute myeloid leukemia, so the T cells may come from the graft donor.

The CDR3 region is CASSPGLAGSPYNEQFF. The CDR3 nucleotides are TGTGCCAGCAGTCCCGGACTAGCGGGGTCTCCCTACAATGAGCAGTTCTTC. The rearrangement links TRBV12-3 or TRBV12-4 to TRBJ2-1, with 12 bases lining up with TRBD2. CDR3 length: 17 residues. V dropped 5 bases and J dropped 2; count of bases not matched to a gene: 7.